The 30 T cell receptor beta chains below were found in one sample sequenced in a study of technical replicates of blood from a few donors. Sequencing was performed with immunoSEQ multiplex PCR; in TCRdb, only in-frame clones are kept and a portion is missing. The sample includes about 88,000 clones, 85% to 95% of them seen just once. Sequencing input: T cells isolated from PBMCs. Every receptor here comes from a human donor in good health.

This chain connects TRBV6-6 to TRBJ2-5, with 10 bases identical to TRBD1. Germline CDR1 MNHNY, CDR2 SVGAGI (reference sequence). The CDR3 extends over 14 amino acids. Germline trimming cut 5 bases from V and 1 base from J; bases unmatched to any gene: 1. The CDR3 reads CASSRQGAQETQYF. DNA of the CDR3: TGTGCCAGCAGTAGACAGGGGGCCCAAGAGACCCAGTACTTC.

The chain uses TRBV5-1 and TRBJ2-7, with D uncertain. Between the trimmed V and J ends, which lost 1 base and 3 bases, there was a span of 5 bases. Germline V lookup: CDR1 SGHRS, CDR2 YFSETQ. The CDR3 has 12 residues. CDR3 loop: CASSLPNYEQYF. The CDR3 DNA reads as TGCGCCAGCAGCTTGCCTAACTACGAGCAGTACTTC.

The V and J genes are TRBV28 and TRBJ1-2; no clear D gene. Germline CDR1 and CDR2: MDHEN and SYDVKM. This CDR3 comprises 12 residues. V was shortened by 4 bases and J by 6 bases, with 9 bases between the two germline ends. This chain's CDR3 is CASSSGKDGYTF. The CDR3 DNA reads TGTGCCAGCAGTTCGGGAAAGGATGGCTACACCTTC.

The V call is TRBV19, the J call TRBJ1-4; D possibly corresponds to TRBD1 (6 bases). The CDR3 extends over 15 amino acids. From germline, CDR1 is LNHDA and CDR2 SQIVND (reference sequence). V was pared by 4 bases and J by 0 bases, with 9 bases between. This CDR3 reads CASSNRAATNEKLFF. The CDR3, as DNA: TGTGCCAGTAGTAACAGGGCGGCAACTAATGAAAAACTGTTTTTT. Full variable domain (outside the CDR3, taken from reference TRBV19 and TRBJ1-4): DGGITQSPKYLFRKEGQNVTLSCEQNLNHDAMYWYRQDPGQGLRLIYYSQIVNDFQKGDIAEGYSVSREKKESFPLTVTSAQKNPTAFYLCASSNRAATNEKLFFGSGTQLSVL.

The chain is built from TRBV19 and TRBJ2-1; maybe TRBD2 (5 bases). The CDR3 is made up of 14 amino acids. The V end lost 3 bases, the J end lost 8 bases, and 14 bases lay between the germline ends. CDR1 is LNHDA, CDR2 SQIVND, per germline (reference sequence). As DNA, the CDR3 is TGTGCCAGTAGTATGGTAGCTAGCCTCGATGAGCAGTTCTTC. Translated: CASSMVASLDEQFF.

The rearrangement joins TRBV19 to TRBJ2-5; possibly TRBD2 for D (5 bases). V was cut by 6 bases and J by 3 bases, with 11 bases left in between. The CDR3 extends over 13 amino acids. Germline CDR1 and CDR2: LNHDA and SQIVND (reference sequence). CDR3 nucleotides: TGTGCCAGTAGCACTAGAGGAGAAGAGACCCAGTACTTC. Residues: CASSTRGEETQYF.

The J gene is TRBJ1-5, the V gene TRBV19; D possibly corresponds to TRBD1 (6 bases). This CDR3 has 15 residues. V was clipped by 7 bases and J by 9 bases, with 22 bases between them. In germline, CDR1 is LNHDA, CDR2 SQIVND (reference sequence). The CDR3 here is CASNFKQGPTSPQHF. The CDR3, as DNA: TGTGCCAGTAATTTCAAGCAGGGGCCGACCTCGCCCCAGCATTTT.

The V gene is TRBV14, the J gene TRBJ1-2; D gene unclear. Germline-derived CDR1 and CDR2 are SGHDN and FVKESK. With 4 bases removed from V and 2 bases from J, the gap between germline ends came to 5 bases. CDR3 length equals 12 residues. The CDR3 DNA is TGTGCCAGCAGCCTATCCAACTATGGCTACACCTTC. It specifies CASSLSNYGYTF.

This rearrangement joins TRBV6-6 to TRBJ2-1; 10 positions agree with TRBD1. CDR1 and CDR2 from the germline V gene are MNHNY and SVGAGI (reference sequence). With V trimmed by 8 bases and J by 6 bases, 7 bases remained unmatched. This CDR3 has 14 residues. CDR3 amino acids: CASSDRGERNEQFF. CDR3 coding DNA: TGTGCCAGCTCGGACAGGGGGGAACGCAATGAGCAGTTCTTC.

This rearrangement joins TRBV27 to TRBJ2-5; D possibly corresponds to TRBD2 (6 bases). Germline V gene data show CDR1 as MNHEY and CDR2 as SMNVEV (reference sequence). V was pared by 2 bases and J by 5 bases, with 12 bases between. The CDR3 has 14 amino acids. CDR3 loop: CASSLMGGRETQYF. CDR3 bases: TGTGCCAGCAGTTTAATGGGGGGAAGGGAGACCCAGTACTTC.

The chain combines TRBV29-1 with TRBJ1-5, with TRBD1 matching over 7 bases. Unmatched junction bases numbered 8, after V lost 6 bases and J lost 3 bases. CDR1 and CDR2 (germline): SQVTM, ANQGSEA. The CDR3 consists of 14 residues. CDR3: CSVGWTGDNQPQHF. CDR3 nucleotides: TGCAGCGTGGGATGGACAGGCGACAATCAGCCCCAGCATTTT.

This clone has a handful of counts. The chain joins TRBV18 to TRBJ2-7; 8 bases are shared with TRBD1. After removal of 5 bases from V and 2 bases from J, the junction contained 2 bases not matched to a gene. Germline V gives CDR1 KGHSH, CDR2 LQKENI. The CDR3 has 13 residues. For the CDR3, the DNA is TGTGCCAGCTCAAAGGACAGGGCCTACGAGCAGTACTTC. It encodes CASSKDRAYEQYF.

The chain is built from TRBV27 and TRBJ2-5, with TRBD2 identical over 9 bases. This CDR3 comprises 15 residues. V shed 5 bases, J shed 3 bases, and the junction held 7 bases outside the gene matches. Per the germline V gene, CDR1 is MNHEY and CDR2 is SMNVEV (reference sequence). DNA of the CDR3: TGTGCCAGCAGTACCATTAGCGGGAGAGAAGAGACCCAGTACTTC. Translating it yields CASSTISGREETQYF.

This clone has a single count. The chain joins TRBV4-1 to TRBJ2-3; 9 nucleotides align to TRBD1. The CDR3 contains 16 residues. Per the germline V gene, CDR1 is MGHRA and CDR2 is YSYEKL. Unmatched junction bases numbered 6, after V lost 3 bases and J lost 2 bases. This CDR3 is CASSQTGTGFTDTQYF. DNA of the CDR3: TGCGCCAGCAGCCAGACCGGGACAGGGTTCACAGATACGCAGTATTTT.

V usage is TRBV6-5 and J usage is TRBJ1-1, with D possibly matching TRBD1 (5 bases). Trimming removed 8 bases from V and 3 bases from J, with 13 bases in between. The length of the CDR3 is 13 residues. CDR1 and CDR2 (germline): MNHEY, SVGAGI. The CDR3 sequence is CASGLGDYTEAFF. CDR3 sequence (DNA): TGTGCCAGCGGATTGGGGGACTACACTGAAGCTTTCTTT.

V and J are TRBV27 and TRBJ1-4; D remains unclear. The V and J ends lost 6 bases and 3 bases respectively, with 11 bases between them. The CDR3 extends over 14 amino acids. Germline-derived CDR1 and CDR2 are MNHEY and SMNVEV (reference sequence). In DNA form, the CDR3 reads TGTGCCAGCAGCCACCCCCCAGCTAATGAAAAACTGTTTTTT. Translation gives CASSHPPANEKLFF.

In its sample, this clone was seen a few times. This chain uses TRBV11-2 with TRBJ2-2; 11 nucleotides match TRBD2. This CDR3 has 18 residues. The ends lost 4 bases at V and 6 bases at J; junction bases unmatched: 13. Germline CDR1 and CDR2: SGHAT and FQNNGV. The CDR3 sequence: CASSSSRRRLAGSGELFF. The CDR3 DNA reads TGTGCCAGCAGCTCGTCCCGCCGGAGACTAGCGGGATCCGGGGAGCTGTTTTTT.

This clone came up a few times. The chain joins TRBV5-1 to TRBJ1-1; no definite D call. The CDR3 loop spans 12 amino acids. Trimming stripped 0 bases from V and 8 bases from J, with 8 bases between. Germline CDR1 is SGHRS and CDR2 is YFSETQ. CDR3 bases: TGCGCCAGCAGCTTGGATACCGGGGAAGCTTTCTTT. This translates into CASSLDTGEAFF.

The rearrangement uses TRBV5-1 and TRBJ1-2; 7 nucleotides agree with TRBD1. The J segment lost 4 bases and the V segment lost 0 bases, leaving 9 bases of the junction unmatched. This CDR3 has 16 residues. From germline, CDR1 is SGHRS and CDR2 YFSETQ. CDR3 in amino acids: CASSLAGQERGYGYTF. The CDR3 nucleotides are TGCGCCAGCAGCTTGGCCGGACAGGAAAGAGGCTATGGCTACACCTTC.

The V gene is TRBV4-1, the J gene TRBJ1-1; tentatively, D is TRBD1 (5 bases). Germline loops: CDR1 MGHRA, CDR2 YSYEKL. The CDR3 extends over 18 amino acids. Trimming removed 0 bases from V and 1 base from J, with 18 bases in between. Here the CDR3 DNA reads TGCGCCAGCAGCCAAGATCCAGGCCCCCAGGGCCCGAACACTGAAGCTTTCTTT. It codes for CASSQDPGPQGPNTEAFF.

In its sample, this clone was seen once. The chain joins TRBV10-1 to TRBJ1-6, with 12 positions matching TRBD1. Germline loops: CDR1 WNHNN, CDR2 SYGVQD (reference sequence). J lost 10 bases, V lost 8 bases, and 3 bases had no gene match. This CDR3 region has 13 residues. CDR3 bases: TGCGCCAGCGCTGGGACAGGGGGCTCACCCCTCCACTTT. Translation: CASAGTGGSPLHF.

J is TRBJ1-5 and V is TRBV10-1; D is ambiguous. CDR1 and CDR2 from the germline V gene are WNHNN and SYGVQD (reference sequence). Deletions cut 2 bases from V and 1 base from J, with 9 bases between. The CDR3 sequence is 15 residues long. CDR3: CASSEKFRSNQPQHF. The CDR3 DNA is TGCGCCAGCAGTGAGAAGTTCAGGAGCAATCAGCCCCAGCATTTT.

This clone came up a few times. This rearrangement joins TRBV19 to TRBJ1-1; D is unresolved. Trimming removed 3 bases from V and 0 bases from J, with 8 bases in between. The CDR3 is made up of 14 amino acids. CDR1 and CDR2 from the germline V gene are LNHDA and SQIVND (reference sequence). Here the CDR3 DNA reads TGTGCCAGTAGTATCGGAGGGATGAACACTGAAGCTTTCTTT. Amino acids: CASSIGGMNTEAFF.

The genes are TRBV4-1 and TRBJ2-7; TRBD1 matches at 9 bases. With V trimmed by 4 bases and J by 2 bases, 6 bases remained unmatched. This CDR3 is built from 15 residues. CDR1 and CDR2 (germline): MGHRA, YSYEKL. The CDR3: CASSPGQGPTYEQYF. CDR3 coding DNA: TGCGCCAGCAGCCCAGGACAGGGGCCCACCTACGAGCAGTACTTC.

This clone was seen once. The rearrangement joins TRBV5-1 to TRBJ2-1; the match to TRBD1 covers 7 bases. The germline gives CDR1 SGHRS, CDR2 YFSETQ. The junction had 7 bases not matched to a gene; V was cut back by 4 bases and J by 0 bases. The CDR3 covers 16 residues. This chain's CDR3 is CASSGGQTSSYNEQFF. The CDR3 nucleotides are TGCGCCAGCAGCGGGGGACAGACGAGCTCCTACAATGAGCAGTTCTTC.

The rearrangement links TRBV4-1 to TRBJ2-3; the match to TRBD2 covers 9 bases. The V segment lost 4 bases and the J segment 6 bases; nucleotides outside the gene matches: 17. Germline V lookup: CDR1 MGHRA, CDR2 YSYEKL. The CDR3 has 18 residues. The CDR3 here is CASSPTILKAGGGDTQYF. CDR3 DNA sequence: TGCGCCAGCAGCCCCACGATTCTAAAAGCGGGAGGAGGGGATACGCAGTATTTT.

This clone was counted a single time. The sample carries other DNA sequences with the same CDR3. V gene TRBV2 combines with J gene TRBJ2-7, with TRBD1 matching over 8 bases. Germline CDR1 SNHLY, CDR2 FYNNEI. V lost 6 bases and J lost 5; bases outside the gene matches: 9. This CDR3 comprises 14 residues. DNA for the CDR3: TGTGCCAGCAGGTACGGACAGGGATTCGACGAGCAGTACTTC. It specifies CASRYGQGFDEQYF. Filled out from reference TRBV2 and TRBJ2-7, the complete variable domain reads EPEVTQTPSHQVTQMGQEVILRCVPISNHLYFYWYRQILGQKVEFLVSFYNNEISEKSEIFDDQFSVERPDGSNFTLKIRSTKLEDSAMYFCASRYGQGFDEQYFGPGTRLTVT.

V usage is TRBV11-3 and J usage is TRBJ2-7; 7 nucleotides align to TRBD1. CDR1 SGHNT and CDR2 YENEEA come from the germline V gene. The length of the CDR3 is 16 residues. J was trimmed by 4 bases and V by 5 bases; bases with no gene match: 14. The CDR3: CASSHTNRDSAYEQYF. The CDR3 DNA is TGTGCCAGCAGCCATACAAACCGGGACAGCGCATACGAGCAGTACTTC.

This chain connects TRBV29-1 to TRBJ2-2, with D unclear. V was cut by 3 bases and J by 6 bases, with 8 bases left in between. The CDR3 is 12 amino acids. Germline V gene lookup returns CDR1 SQVTM and CDR2 ANQGSEA. This chain's CDR3 is CSVEPGSGELFF. The CDR3 nucleotides read TGCAGCGTTGAGCCTGGCTCCGGGGAGCTGTTTTTT.

The chain carries TRBV18 and TRBJ1-3; unclear D gene. The CDR3 runs to 18 residues. V was cut by 0 bases and J by 0 bases, with 15 bases left in between. Germline V gene sequence: CDR1 KGHSH, CDR2 LQKENI. CDR3 sequence reads: CASSPPAGEDNSGNTIYF. CDR3 sequence (DNA): TGTGCCAGCTCACCACCGGCCGGGGAGGATAACTCTGGAAACACCATATATTTT.